This T cell receptor (beta chain) appears in the sequencing data of a study of Ad26.COV2.S vaccination and SARS-CoV-2 variants. The wider study: Administration of Ad26.COV2.S was intramuscular, either once or twice 56 days apart.

Produced via immunoSEQ multiplex PCR; TCRdb's table is partial and in-frame only. The table lists about 250,000 clones, around nine tenths of them singletons, with roughly 3% in the top ten. With 4 bases clipped from V and 0 bases from J, the junction kept 6 bases outside the gene matches. CDR3 length: 16 residues. Per the germline V gene, CDR1 is KGHSH and CDR2 is LQKENI. Sample treatment: around 19 received Ad26.COV2.S at low or high dose, single or two shots; about 5 received placebo; per-sample allocation not given. Specimens were obtained on day 63 following the first vaccine or placebo injection. Vaccination employed an Ad26 vector expressing the Wuhan-strain SARS-CoV-2 spike.

The gene calls are TRBV18 and TRBJ1-3, with 7 bases identical to TRBD1. The specimen comprised peripheral blood, sampled in a trial of Ad26.COV2.S vaccine versus placebo. The sequence derives from a person aged 18-65 years who received the Ad26.COV2.S COVID-19 vaccine or a placebo. The CDR3 DNA reads as TGTGCCAGCTCACGGGACAGCCTCTCCTCTGGAAACACCATATATTTT. Its translation: CASSRDSLSSGNTIYF.